This T cell receptor beta chain originates from a study of T cells in Graves' hyperthyroidism and ophthalmopathy. The germline V gene has CDR1 SEHNR and CDR2 FQNEAQ (reference sequence). CDR3 length: 16 residues. Trimming took off 1 base at V and 2 bases at J, with 15 bases between the two ends. This clonotype has ten or more counts. TCR beta CDR3 region amplification was performed from RNA transcripts. Researchers ran a first-round RT-PCR on the TCR CDR3 using the HTBI primer set. One entry per CDR3 protein results from TCRdb running MiXCR on the multiplex PCR reads. Of fewer than 450,000 distinct CDR3 sequences listed, about 15% are singletons.

Sequencing used blood. This TCR was recovered from a woman in her 30s with Graves' hyperthyroidism that later progressed to Graves' ophthalmopathy. V and J are TRBV7-9 and TRBJ2-7; the D gene is possibly TRBD1 (6 bases). The CDR3 DNA reads TGTGCCAGCAGCTTAGGGACAGCCTATATGACCTACGAGCAGTACTTC. Translation gives CASSLGTAYMTYEQYF.